A selection of T cell receptor beta chains follows, all from one sample in a study of beta chain features in type 1 diabetes. Using immunoSEQ multiplex PCR, the repertoire was profiled, and TCRdb retains in-frame clones only, with some absent. This sample carries a few hundred thousand clones, 13% of them seen once, and the ten largest clones take roughly 0.015%. Sequenced: naive CD4+ T cells from blood. Receptors originate from a young woman with type 1 diabetes. The CDR3 runs from the conserved cysteine through the conserved F or W. D genes are given only for firm matches.

CASSLRGPNTEAFF	TRBV19	TRBJ1-1	.
CASSFRTSAENYGYTF	TRBV5-4	TRBJ1-2	.
CASSPLAGGLDTQYF	TRBV11-2	TRBJ2-3	TRBD2
CASSYSGATDYNEQFF	TRBV6-6	TRBJ2-1	.
CASSRDSYNEQFF	TRBV6-5	TRBJ2-1	TRBD1
CASSATLAGGSSVADTQYF	TRBV9	TRBJ2-3	TRBD2
CASSSPLSGTEAFF	TRBV28	TRBJ1-1	.
CASRPTGKMNTEAFF	TRBV5-6	TRBJ1-1	.
CASSGPGKEGAEAFF	TRBV2	TRBJ1-1	.
CASSEAGVEYNEQFF	TRBV27	TRBJ2-1	TRBD2
CASSSRGLGGELFF	TRBV2	TRBJ2-2	TRBD1
CAWSRSLTSGRASLADTQYF	TRBV30	TRBJ2-3	TRBD2
CASSQRTSGKDEQFF	TRBV7-9	TRBJ2-1	TRBD2
CASSPNRGLDIQYF	TRBV27	TRBJ2-4	.
CATSRVQGTGNYGYTF	TRBV15	TRBJ1-2	TRBD1
CASSPREENEQFF	TRBV18	TRBJ2-1	TRBD2
CASSDYGTQETQYF	TRBV7-9	TRBJ2-5	.
CSVEQGNTIYF	TRBV29-1	TRBJ1-3	.
CASSLGPADEGYGYTF	TRBV7-8	TRBJ1-2	.
CASRSAPTSTDTQYF	TRBV7-2	TRBJ2-3	.
CASSSIPVLYEQYF	TRBV7-2	TRBJ2-7	.
CASSKGQGATRYEQYF	TRBV5-1	TRBJ2-7	TRBD1
CSVEGGGRETQYF	TRBV29-1	TRBJ2-5	.
CAWSIREVAFF	TRBV30	TRBJ1-1	.
CASSQDGWTSGSSYEQYF	TRBV4-1	TRBJ2-7	TRBD2
CASSEIQGVGYGYTF	TRBV25-1	TRBJ1-2	.
CASGQTGAYEQYF	TRBV27	TRBJ2-7	.
CASSFRQVTGELFF	TRBV11-2	TRBJ2-2	.
CASSVALGTGNTEAFF	TRBV7-9	TRBJ1-1	TRBD1
CASSEVTDRETQYF	TRBV6-1	TRBJ2-5	.
CASSLSETGELFF	TRBV7-9	TRBJ2-2	.
CASSIATRREQFF	TRBV19	TRBJ2-1	.
CASRGQMNTEAFF	TRBV7-9	TRBJ1-1	TRBD1
CASSLGQGADTEAFF	TRBV9	TRBJ1-1	TRBD1
CASSSLAGRTDTQYF	TRBV7-3	TRBJ2-3	TRBD2
CASSPSGGPYEQYF	TRBV4-1	TRBJ2-7	TRBD2
CASSFPSSGSVSSYNEQFF	TRBV7-2	TRBJ2-1	TRBD2
CASSLKGGFQSLNEQFF	TRBV11-1	TRBJ2-1	.
CASSFSVAKNIQYF	TRBV5-4	TRBJ2-4	.
CASSLGEGDTGELFF	TRBV5-1	TRBJ2-2	.
CASGAGDYGYTF	TRBV7-9	TRBJ1-2	.
CASSRDNNPLREAFF	TRBV28	TRBJ1-1	.
CAWDRGDGELFF	TRBV30	TRBJ2-2	TRBD1
CASSIEGQKGDSGNTIYF	TRBV19	TRBJ1-3	TRBD1
CSVEAGLNQPQHF	TRBV29-1	TRBJ1-5	.
CASSLKTGSTTLGYGYTF	TRBV5-1	TRBJ1-2	TRBD1
CATSSPGSYEQYF	TRBV15	TRBJ2-7	.
CASSPRHQTGKNIQYF	TRBV18	TRBJ2-4	TRBD1
CASTDRNTEAFF	TRBV28	TRBJ1-1	.
CSVGVAPPGNTIYF	TRBV29-1	TRBJ1-3	.
CASSGIRGSTEAFF	TRBV6-1	TRBJ1-1	.
CASSRPGTGTYNEQFF	TRBV5-1	TRBJ2-1	TRBD1
CASSYSDRGGAEAFF	TRBV5-1	TRBJ1-1	TRBD1
CASSPGGTVPYEQYF	TRBV5-4	TRBJ2-7	.
CASSFGGSSYEQYF	TRBV28	TRBJ2-7	.